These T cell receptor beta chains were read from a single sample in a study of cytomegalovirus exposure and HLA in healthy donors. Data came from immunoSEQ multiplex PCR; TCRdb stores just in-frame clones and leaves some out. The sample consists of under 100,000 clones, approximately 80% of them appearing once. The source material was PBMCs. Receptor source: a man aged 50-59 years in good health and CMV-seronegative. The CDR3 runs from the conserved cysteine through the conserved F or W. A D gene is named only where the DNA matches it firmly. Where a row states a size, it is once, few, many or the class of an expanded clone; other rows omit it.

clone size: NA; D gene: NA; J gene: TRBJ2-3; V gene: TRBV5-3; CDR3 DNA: TGTGCCAGAAGCTTGTCCAGGAGCACAGATACGCAGTATTTT; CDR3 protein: CARSLSRSTDTQYF
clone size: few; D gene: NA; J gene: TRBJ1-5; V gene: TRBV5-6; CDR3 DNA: TGTGCCAGCAGCTTGACAGGGTCGGGCAATCAGCCCCAGCATTTT; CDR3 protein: CASSLTGSGNQPQHF
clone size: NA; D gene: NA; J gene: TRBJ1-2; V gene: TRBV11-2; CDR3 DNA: TGTGCCAGCAGCTTAGATGTCGACAGAACGGGTGGCTACACCTTC; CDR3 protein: CASSLDVDRTGGYTF
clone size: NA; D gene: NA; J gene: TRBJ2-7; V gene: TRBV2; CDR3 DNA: TGTGCCAGCAGTGAGGAGTTGTGGCAGTACTTC; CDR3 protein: CASSEELWQYF
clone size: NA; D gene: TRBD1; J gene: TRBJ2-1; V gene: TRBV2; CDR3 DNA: TGTGCCAGCGGGTACAGGGGATTGGTCAATGAGCAGTTCTTC; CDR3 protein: CASGYRGLVNEQFF
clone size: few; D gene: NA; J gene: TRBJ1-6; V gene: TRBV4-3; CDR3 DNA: TGCGCCAGCAGCCCCACAGCGGGGGCTGGTTCACCCCTCCACTTT; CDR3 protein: CASSPTAGAGSPLHF
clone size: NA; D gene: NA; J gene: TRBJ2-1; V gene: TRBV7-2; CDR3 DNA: TGTGCCAGCAGGGTAAGCAGCGGGTCCTACAATGAGCAGTTCTTC; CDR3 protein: CASRVSSGSYNEQFF
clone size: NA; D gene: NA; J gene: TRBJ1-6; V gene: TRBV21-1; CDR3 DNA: TGTGCCAGCAGCAAATCGGACAGGGAGGATAATTCACCCCTCCACTTT; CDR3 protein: CASSKSDREDNSPLHF
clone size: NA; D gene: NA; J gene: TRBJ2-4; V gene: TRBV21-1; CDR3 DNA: TGTGCCAGCAGCACCAAAGACCGACTAAACATTCAGTACTTC; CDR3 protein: CASSTKDRLNIQYF
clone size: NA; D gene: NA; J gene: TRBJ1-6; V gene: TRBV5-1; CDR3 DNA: TGCGCCAGCAGCTTGGTAGGCCAGGGGACAAATTCACCCCTCCACTTT; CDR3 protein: CASSLVGQGTNSPLHF
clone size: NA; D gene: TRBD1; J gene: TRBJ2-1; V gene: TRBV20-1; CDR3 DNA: TGCAGTGCTAGAGACGGACAGGGACAATTCTTC; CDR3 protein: CSARDGQGQFF
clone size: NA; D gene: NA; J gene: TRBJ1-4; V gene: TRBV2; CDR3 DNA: TGTGCCAGCAGCCCCGGCGGAGGGATTAATGAAAAACTGTTTTTT; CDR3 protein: CASSPGGGINEKLFF
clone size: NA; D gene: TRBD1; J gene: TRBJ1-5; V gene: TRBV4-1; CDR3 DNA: TGCGCCAGCAGCCCTCTCTGGGGCAGGGGGCTTTATCAGCCCCAGCATTTT; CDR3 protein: CASSPLWGRGLYQPQHF
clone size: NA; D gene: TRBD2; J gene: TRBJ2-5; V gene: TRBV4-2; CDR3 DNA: TGTGCCAGCAGCCAAGCGCCTAGCGGGGGGCAAGAGACCCAGTACTTC; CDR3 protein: CASSQAPSGGQETQYF
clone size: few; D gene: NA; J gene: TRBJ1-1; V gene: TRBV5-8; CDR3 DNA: TGTGCCAGCAGCCCCGGGGGGCAAGGTAGAGAAGCTTTCTTT; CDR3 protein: CASSPGGQGREAFF
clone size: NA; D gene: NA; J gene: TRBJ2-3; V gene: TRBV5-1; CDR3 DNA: TGCGCCAGCAGCTTCGCAGGCGGGAACCCCGGAGATACGCAGTATTTT; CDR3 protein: CASSFAGGNPGDTQYF
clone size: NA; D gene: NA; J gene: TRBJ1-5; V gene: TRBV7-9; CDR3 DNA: TGTGCCAGCAGCTTAGGGCAGGGGAAAAGCAATCAGCCCCAGCATTTT; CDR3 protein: CASSLGQGKSNQPQHF
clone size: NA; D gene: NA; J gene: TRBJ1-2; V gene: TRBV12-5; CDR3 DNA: TGTGCTAGTGGCTTGGGTGAGGTTATAGCAAAGGCGGGCTACACCTTC; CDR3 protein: CASGLGEVIAKAGYTF
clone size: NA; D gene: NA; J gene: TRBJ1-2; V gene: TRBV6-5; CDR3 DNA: TGTGCCGTCCTACGGGGCTATGGCTACACCTTC; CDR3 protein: CAVLRGYGYTF
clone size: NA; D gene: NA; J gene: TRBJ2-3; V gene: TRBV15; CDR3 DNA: TGTGCCACCAGCAGAGACCCAGGGAGCACAGATACGCAGTATTTT; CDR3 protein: CATSRDPGSTDTQYF
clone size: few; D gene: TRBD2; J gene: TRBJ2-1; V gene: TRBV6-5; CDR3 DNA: TGTGCCAGCAGTTACTCGCGGGGGGTTAGTGAGCAGTTCTTC; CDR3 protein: CASSYSRGVSEQFF
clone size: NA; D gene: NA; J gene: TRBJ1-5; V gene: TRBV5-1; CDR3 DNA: TGCGCCAGCAGCTTGGGAGGGCAGGATAGCAATCAGCCCCAGCATTTT; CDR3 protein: CASSLGGQDSNQPQHF
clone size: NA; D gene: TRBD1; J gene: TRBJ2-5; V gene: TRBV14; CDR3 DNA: TGTGCCAGCAGCCCATGGACAGGTATCCAAGAGACCCAGTACTTC; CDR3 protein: CASSPWTGIQETQYF
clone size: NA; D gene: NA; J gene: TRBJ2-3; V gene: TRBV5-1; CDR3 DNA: TGCGCCAGCAGCTTGGGACAGTTGAGAGATACGCAGTATTTT; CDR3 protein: CASSLGQLRDTQYF
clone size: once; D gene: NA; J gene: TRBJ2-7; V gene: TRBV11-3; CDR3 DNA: TGTGCCAGCAGCTCTGGGGGCTCAAACTACGAGCAGTACTTC; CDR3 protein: CASSSGGSNYEQYF
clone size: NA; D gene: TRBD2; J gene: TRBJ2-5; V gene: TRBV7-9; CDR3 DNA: TGTGCCAGCACGCGGGGGGGCTCAGAGACCCAGTACTTC; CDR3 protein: CASTRGGSETQYF
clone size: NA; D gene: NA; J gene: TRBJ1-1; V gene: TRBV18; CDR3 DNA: TGTGCCAGCTCACCCCCCGGGGGAGCGAACACTGAAGCTTTCTTT; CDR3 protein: CASSPPGGANTEAFF
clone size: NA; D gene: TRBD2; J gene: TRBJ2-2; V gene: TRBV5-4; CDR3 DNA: TGTGCCAGCAGCTTGGATGCGGGGGGGCACACCGGGGAGCTGTTTTTT; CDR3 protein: CASSLDAGGHTGELFF
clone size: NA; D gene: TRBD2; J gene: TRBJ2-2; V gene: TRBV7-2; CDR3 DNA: TGTGCCAGCAGCTTAGAGCGGGGGGCGACCACCGGGGAGCTGTTTTTT; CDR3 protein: CASSLERGATTGELFF
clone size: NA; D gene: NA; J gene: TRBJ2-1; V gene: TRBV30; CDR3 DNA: TGTGCCTGGAGTCTCCCTAATATCGGGGGCAATGAGCAGTTCTTC; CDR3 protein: CAWSLPNIGGNEQFF
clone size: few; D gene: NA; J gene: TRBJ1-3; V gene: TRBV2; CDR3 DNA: TGTGCCAGCACCGAGCGGGTAGGAAACACCATATATTTT; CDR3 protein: CASTERVGNTIYF
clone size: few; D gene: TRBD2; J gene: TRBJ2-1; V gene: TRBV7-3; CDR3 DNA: TGTGCCGGCAGTCCCGACGCCAGCGGGGGGTACAATGAGCAGTTCTTC; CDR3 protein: CAGSPDASGGYNEQFF
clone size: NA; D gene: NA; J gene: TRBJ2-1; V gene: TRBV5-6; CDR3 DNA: TGTGCCAGCAGCTTGGGGCCTGAGCAGTTCTTC; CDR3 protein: CASSLGPEQFF
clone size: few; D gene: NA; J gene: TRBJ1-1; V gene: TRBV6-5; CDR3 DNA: TGTGCCAGCAGTCGGCGGCGACAGGCGGGTGAAGCTTTCTTT; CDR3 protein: CASSRRRQAGEAFF
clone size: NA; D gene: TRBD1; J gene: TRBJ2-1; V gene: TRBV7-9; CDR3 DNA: TGTTCCAGCAGCGATTGGGCAGGGGGCCTTGGGAATGAGCAGTTCTTC; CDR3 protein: CSSSDWAGGLGNEQFF
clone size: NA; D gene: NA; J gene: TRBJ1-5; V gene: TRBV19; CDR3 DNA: TGTGCCAGTACCCCGGGATGGGCGGGGGGCAGGGATCAGCCCCAGCATTTT; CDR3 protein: CASTPGWAGGRDQPQHF
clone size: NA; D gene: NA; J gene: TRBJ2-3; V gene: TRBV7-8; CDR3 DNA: TGTGCCAGCAGCTTACCTCCCGGTTCCACAGATACGCAGTATTTT; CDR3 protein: CASSLPPGSTDTQYF
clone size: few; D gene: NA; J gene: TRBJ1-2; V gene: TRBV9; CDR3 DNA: TGTGCCAGCAGCGTAGCCGAGGAGAACTATGGCTACACCTTC; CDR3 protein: CASSVAEENYGYTF
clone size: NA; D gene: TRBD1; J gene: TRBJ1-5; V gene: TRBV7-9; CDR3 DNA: TGTGCCAGCAGCCCCCAGACAGGGGGCAATCAGCCCCAGCATTTT; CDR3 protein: CASSPQTGGNQPQHF
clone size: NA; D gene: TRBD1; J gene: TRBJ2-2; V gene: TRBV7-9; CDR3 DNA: TGTGCCAGCAGCTTAGCCGGGACAGGGGTCACCGGGGAGCTGTTTTTT; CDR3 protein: CASSLAGTGVTGELFF
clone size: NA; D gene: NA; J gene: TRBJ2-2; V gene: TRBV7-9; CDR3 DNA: TGTGCCAGCACCTTAGGATCAGGGACCGGGGAGCTGTTTTTT; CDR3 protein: CASTLGSGTGELFF
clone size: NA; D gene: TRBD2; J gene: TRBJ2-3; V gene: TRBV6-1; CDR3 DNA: TGTGCCAGCAGTGAAGCGCGGAGCGGGGGCCGACATTTT; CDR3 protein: CASSEARSGGRHF
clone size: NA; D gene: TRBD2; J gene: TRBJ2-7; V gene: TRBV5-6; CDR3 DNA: TGTGCCAGCAGCAGACTAGCGGGGGAAACCTACGAGCAGTACTTC; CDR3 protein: CASSRLAGETYEQYF
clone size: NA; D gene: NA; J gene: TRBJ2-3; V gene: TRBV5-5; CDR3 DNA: TGTGCCAGCAGCCCTGGGACTTTCACAGATACGCAGTATTTT; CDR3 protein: CASSPGTFTDTQYF
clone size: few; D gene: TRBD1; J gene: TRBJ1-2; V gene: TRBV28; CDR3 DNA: TGTGCCAGCACCAAGGTGGGACAGGGTAACTATGGCTACACCTTC; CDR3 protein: CASTKVGQGNYGYTF
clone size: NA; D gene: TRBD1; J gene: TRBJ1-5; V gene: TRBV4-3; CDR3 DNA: TGCGCCAGCAGCCAAGAGACAGGGAGGTCTCAGCCCCAGCATTTT; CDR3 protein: CASSQETGRSQPQHF
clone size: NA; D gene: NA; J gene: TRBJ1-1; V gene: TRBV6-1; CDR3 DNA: TGTGCCAGCAGTGTTCTACCAGGGGAGACTGAAGCTTTCTTT; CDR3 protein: CASSVLPGETEAFF
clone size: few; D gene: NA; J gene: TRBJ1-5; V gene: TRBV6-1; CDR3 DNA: TGTGCCAGCAGGCACAGGGTGGACCAGCCCCAGCATTTT; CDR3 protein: CASRHRVDQPQHF
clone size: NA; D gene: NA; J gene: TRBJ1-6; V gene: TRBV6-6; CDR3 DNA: TGTGCCAGCAAACAGAGCTCCTATAATTCACCCCTCCACTTT; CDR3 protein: CASKQSSYNSPLHF
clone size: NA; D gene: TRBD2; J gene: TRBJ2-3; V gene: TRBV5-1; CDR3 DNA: TGCGCCAGCAGTATAGCGGGGGCCACTAGCACAGATACGCAGTATTTT; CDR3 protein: CASSIAGATSTDTQYF
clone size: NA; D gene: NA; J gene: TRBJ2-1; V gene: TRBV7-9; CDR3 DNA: TGTGCCAGCAGCTCGCTGACTCCCCTCCGGGAGCAGTTCTTC; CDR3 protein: CASSSLTPLREQFF
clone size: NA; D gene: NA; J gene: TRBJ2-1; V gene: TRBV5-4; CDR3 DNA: TGTGCCAGCAGCTTGGTTACTAGCTCCTACAATGAGCAGTTCTTC; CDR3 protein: CASSLVTSSYNEQFF
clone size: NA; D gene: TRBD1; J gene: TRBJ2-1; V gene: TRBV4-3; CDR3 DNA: TGCGCCAGCAGCCAAGGGGACAGGGGGTTCAATGAGCAGTTCTTC; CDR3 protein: CASSQGDRGFNEQFF
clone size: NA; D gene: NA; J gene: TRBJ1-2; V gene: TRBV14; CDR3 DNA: TGTGCCAGCAGCCAAGGTCCGGTCGATTCCCTCTATGGCTACACCTTC; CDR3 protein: CASSQGPVDSLYGYTF
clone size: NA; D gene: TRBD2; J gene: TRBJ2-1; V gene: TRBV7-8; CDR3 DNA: TGTGCCAGCATCCCGCGAGCGGGGGGAATAACATCCTACAATGAGCAGTTCTTC; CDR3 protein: CASIPRAGGITSYNEQFF
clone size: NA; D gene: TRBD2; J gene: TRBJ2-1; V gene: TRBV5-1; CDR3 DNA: TGCGCCAGCAGCTTGTGGCTAGCGGGGGGCAATGAGCAGTTCTTC; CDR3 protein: CASSLWLAGGNEQFF
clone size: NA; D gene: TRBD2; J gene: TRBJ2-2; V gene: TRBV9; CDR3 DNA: TGTGCCAGCAGCGACCCCACTAGCGGGGTCACCGGGGAGCTGTTTTTT; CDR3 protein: CASSDPTSGVTGELFF
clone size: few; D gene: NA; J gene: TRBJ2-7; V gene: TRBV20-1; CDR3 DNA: TGCAGTGCTAGAGACGGTTCCGAGCAGTACTTC; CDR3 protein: CSARDGSEQYF
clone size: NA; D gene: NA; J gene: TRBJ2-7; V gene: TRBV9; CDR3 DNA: TGTGCCAGCAGCGGCCAGCCAGCGGACTACGAGCAGTACTTC; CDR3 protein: CASSGQPADYEQYF
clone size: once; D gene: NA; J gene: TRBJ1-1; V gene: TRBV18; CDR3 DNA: TGTGCCAGCTCTCAGGGGAGGGACACTGAAGCTTTCTTT; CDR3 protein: CASSQGRDTEAFF